A single sample is the source of the 27 T cell receptor beta chains below, sequenced in a study of T cells after yellow fever vaccination. TCRdb re-derived calls from the 5' RACE reads in MiXCR, one entry per CDR3 protein. The table includes some 200,000 distinct CDR3 sequences, approximately 10% detected once. The sequencing here drew on CD8+ T cells sorted from PBMCs, taken 15 days after the yellow fever booster vaccination. These receptors came from a man younger than 30 who received the YFV17D yellow fever vaccine.

This clonotype was recorded a few times. V is TRBV6-2 or TRBV6-3 and J is TRBJ2-1; D gene unclear. The CDR3 loop spans 16 amino acids. Germline V gene sequence: CDR1 MNHEY, CDR2 SVGEGT. The germline V and J ends were trimmed by 5 bases and 9 bases, with 23 bases remaining between them. The DNA of the CDR3 is TGTGCCAGCAGTCAGGAAGGTTTGGCGTTCAGTGGTGAGCAGTTCTTC. This encodes CASSQEGLAFSGEQFF.

V is TRBV11-2 and J is TRBJ2-7, with a weak D call TRBD2 (6 bases). Germline values: CDR1 SGHAT, CDR2 FQNNGV. The CDR3 runs to 16 residues. V dropped 5 bases and J dropped 4 bases, with 21 bases sitting between them. The CDR3 sequence is CASSPSGTPFGYEQYV. CDR3 DNA sequence: TGTGCCAGCAGCCCATCCGGGACTCCTTTTGGGTACGAGCAGTACGTC.

The sample holds a few counts of this clonotype. This rearrangement joins TRBV7-9 to TRBJ1-1; TRBD1 is a possible D gene (6 bases). Germline CDR1 and CDR2: SEHNR and FQNEAQ (reference sequence). Trimming left V 5 bases short and J 5 bases short, with 15 bases between. The CDR3 contains 14 residues. In DNA form, the CDR3 reads TGTGCCAGCAGCACCGGTTGGGGGCGGACTGAAGCTTTCTTT. It encodes CASSTGWGRTEAFF.

The rearrangement links TRBV6-5 to TRBJ2-5; 9 bases map to TRBD1. The CDR3 has 15 residues. Germline CDR1 and CDR2: MNHEY and SVGAGI. Trimming took 2 bases from V and 5 from J; bases not matched to a gene: 6. The CDR3 bases are TGTGCCAGCAGTTACGGACAGGGGCGAGGGGAGACCCAGTACTTC. It encodes CASSYGQGRGETQYF.

This sequence joins TRBV4-1 and TRBJ1-4; 7 bases agree with TRBD1. The J segment lost 5 bases and the V segment lost 1 base, leaving 16 bases of the junction unmatched. The CDR3 sequence is 19 residues long. Germline CDR1 and CDR2: MGHRA and YSYEKL. The CDR3 spells CASSQGPSGTEISNEKLFF. CDR3 in DNA: TGCGCCAGCAGCCAAGGCCCCTCCGGGACAGAGATTTCGAATGAAAAACTGTTTTTT.

This clonotype occurred a few times. The rearrangement links TRBV27 to TRBJ2-6; tentatively, D is TRBD2 (5 bases). V lost 6 bases to trimming and J lost 0 bases, with 9 bases between them. The germline V gene encodes CDR1 MNHEY and CDR2 SMNVEV (reference sequence). The CDR3 spans 15 residues. The chain's CDR3 is CASRLGSSGANVLTF. The DNA for the CDR3 is TGTGCCAGCAGATTAGGGAGCTCTGGGGCCAACGTCCTGACTTTC.

There are a few counts of this clonotype. This chain connects TRBV7-9 to TRBJ1-1; 12 bases fit TRBD1. Looked up from germline, CDR1 is SEHNR and CDR2 is FQNEAQ (reference sequence). This CDR3 has 15 residues. Trimming cost V 1 base and J 7 bases; bases outside gene matches: 4. CDR3 in DNA: TGTGCCAGCAGCTTAGGGGACAGGGGGCGCATTGAAGCTTTCTTT. It is translated as CASSLGDRGRIEAFF.

This clonotype has at least ten counts. The genes are TRBV6-2 or TRBV6-3 and TRBJ2-4; D might be TRBD1 or TRBD2, each matching 5 bases. The V and J ends lost 8 bases and 5 bases respectively, with 13 bases between them. Germline values: CDR1 MNHEY, CDR2 SVGEGT. This CDR3 contains 13 residues. CDR3 coding DNA: TGTGCCAGCCACCGGGACGAGGAAAACATTCAGTACTTC. Translation gives CASHRDEENIQYF.

The V and J genes are TRBV7-9 and TRBJ2-7; D remains unclear. The length of the CDR3 is 14 residues. In germline, CDR1 is SEHNR, CDR2 FQNEAQ (reference sequence). Trimming pared 2 bases from V and 2 bases from J, leaving 10 bases between. The CDR3 sequence is CASSLRAGAYEQYF. CDR3 nucleotides: TGTGCCAGCAGCTTAAGGGCTGGGGCCTACGAGCAGTACTTC.

As concerns this clonotype: A junction boundary mismatches the germline segment, possibly from a read error. V is TRBV20-1 and J is TRBJ2-3, with 11 bases aligning to TRBD2. This CDR3 comprises 18 residues. Germline V gene sequence: CDR1 DFQATT, CDR2 SNEGSKA (reference sequence). For the CDR3, the DNA is TGCAGTGCTAGGCCCCTGGCGACTAGCGGGACGAGCACAGATACGAAGTATTTT. Translated, it gives CSARPLATSGTSTDTKYF.

The sample holds a few counts of this clonotype. The chain couples TRBV4-1 to TRBJ1-4; D gene ambiguous. CDR1 is MGHRA, CDR2 YSYEKL, per germline. The CDR3 extends over 16 amino acids. The germline V and J ends were trimmed by 4 bases and 3 bases, with 15 bases remaining between them. The CDR3 reads CASSPSYLGANEKLFF. CDR3 in DNA: TGCGCCAGCAGCCCCTCCTACCTCGGGGCTAATGAAAAACTGTTTTTT.

The table lists this clonotype with a few counts. This chain links TRBV10-3 with TRBJ2-7; 12 nucleotides match TRBD2. Trimming cost V 9 bases and J 8 bases; bases outside gene matches: 8. This CDR3 spans 13 amino acids. Germline CDR1 and CDR2: ENHRY and SYGVKD. CDR3 region: CAITSGGYPQQYF. The CDR3 region has the DNA TGTGCCATTACTAGCGGGGGGTACCCCCAGCAGTACTTC.

The CDR3 spells CASSPTPGPMGTEAFF. The DNA for the CDR3 is TGTGCCAGCAGCCCAACCCCGGGTCCGATGGGTACTGAAGCTTTCTTT. The chain combines TRBV7-9 with TRBJ1-1; D is uncertain. V was clipped by 5 bases and J by 5 bases, with 21 bases between them. Germline lookup yields CDR1 SEHNR and CDR2 FQNEAQ (reference sequence). The CDR3 covers 16 residues.

This chain connects TRBV7-9 to TRBJ2-3; TRBD2 matches at 9 bases. The CDR3 consists of 16 residues. Germline-derived CDR1 and CDR2 are SEHNR and FQNEAQ (reference sequence). V shed 6 bases, J shed 0 bases, and the junction held 7 bases outside the gene matches. This CDR3 is CASSHLAGRSTDTQYF. CDR3 DNA: TGTGCCAGCAGTCACCTAGCGGGGCGAAGCACAGATACGCAGTATTTT.

The chain is built from TRBV3-1 and TRBJ2-7; the D gene is possibly TRBD2 (5 bases). With 0 bases removed from V and 3 bases from J, the gap between germline ends came to 18 bases. CDR3 length: 17 residues. CDR1 LGHDT and CDR2 YNNKEL come from the germline V gene (reference sequence). Here the CDR3 DNA reads TGTGCCAGCAGCCAAGACTCAGAATATGGACTTTACTACGAGCAGTACTTC. Amino acid sequence: CASSQDSEYGLYYEQYF.

The chain combines TRBV20-1 with TRBJ2-2, with D possibly matching TRBD2 (6 bases). This CDR3 region has 16 residues. CDR1 and CDR2 (germline): DFQATT, SNEGSKA (reference sequence). The ends were cut back, 2 bases at V and 5 bases at J, with 18 bases in the middle. In nucleotides, the CDR3 is TGCAGTGCTAGAACCCCCGAGACTAGTAGTACCGGGGAGCTGTTTTTT. Translation gives CSARTPETSSTGELFF.

This chain uses TRBV6-2 or TRBV6-3 with TRBJ1-2; the match to TRBD1 covers 9 bases. The CDR3 consists of 13 residues. Germline V gene data show CDR1 as MNHEY and CDR2 as SVGEGT. V was clipped by 1 base and J by 8 bases; unmatched bases: 2. CDR3 sequence (DNA): TGTGCCAGCAGTTACTGGACAGGGGTCGGCTACACCTTC. This codes for CASSYWTGVGYTF.

Many counts were recorded for this clonotype. This chain connects TRBV20-1 to TRBJ1-5; TRBD1 is a possible D gene (5 bases). This CDR3 is built from 17 residues. Germline V gene lookup returns CDR1 DFQATT and CDR2 SNEGSKA (reference sequence). Trimming stripped 0 bases from V and 2 bases from J, with 17 bases between. CDR3 bases: TGCAGTGCTAGAGAATCGCTAGGGGCACAGGGCAATCAGCCCCAGCATTTT. This sequence encodes CSARESLGAQGNQPQHF.

For the CDR3, the DNA is TGCAGCGCCCGGCTAGCGGAGGGGCTAGAGGAGCAGTTCTTC. Translation gives CSARLAEGLEEQFF. V is TRBV29-1 and J is TRBJ2-1, with 7 nucleotides matching TRBD2. The germline V gene has CDR1 SQVTM and CDR2 ANQGSEA. The V gene end was trimmed by 7 bases and the J gene end by 10 bases; junction bases not matched to a gene: 16. The CDR3 totals 14 residues.

The chain combines TRBV5-1 with TRBJ1-2, with D possibly matching TRBD1 (6 bases). This CDR3 region has 16 residues. V gave up 2 bases and J gave up 0 bases, with 14 bases separating them. Germline V gives CDR1 SGHRS, CDR2 YFSETQ. The CDR3 DNA reads as TGCGCCAGCAGCTTATCCACCAGGGGAGCTAACTATGGCTACACCTTC. Amino acids: CASSLSTRGANYGYTF.

The CDR3 spells CASRSSYEQYF. The CDR3 bases are TGTGCCAGCAGGTCCTCCTACGAGCAGTACTTC. This rearrangement joins TRBV7-2 to TRBJ2-7; D ambiguous. The CDR3 loop spans 11 amino acids. CDR1 SGHTA and CDR2 FQGNSA come from the germline V gene. V was pared by 6 bases and J by 0 bases, with 3 bases between.

This clonotype was counted between two and nine times. The genes are TRBV5-4 and TRBJ1-2, with D perhaps matching TRBD1 (6 bases). Deletions cut 2 bases from V and 7 bases from J, with 18 bases between. The V gene's germline CDR1 is SGHNT and CDR2 YYREEE (reference sequence). The CDR3 sequence is 15 residues long. The CDR3 DNA sequence: TGTGCCAGCAGCTTATGGGGGGCGCCCCTCTCTGGCTACACCTTC. It codes for CASSLWGAPLSGYTF.

V gene TRBV5-1 combines with J gene TRBJ1-1; 10 bases map to TRBD1. The CDR3 runs 14 residues. Unmatched junction bases numbered 6, after V lost 4 bases and J lost 6 bases. Germline V CDR1 and CDR2: SGHRS, YFSETQ. CDR3 in DNA: TGCGCCAGCAGCGTGGACAGGGGGTACTCTGAAGCTTTCTTT. It encodes CASSVDRGYSEAFF. The variable domain in full, completed from reference TRBV5-1 and TRBJ1-1, reads KAGVTQTPRYLIKTRGQQVTLSCSPISGHRSVSWYQQTPGQGLQFLFEYFSETQRNKGNFPGRFSGRQFSNSRSEMNVSTLELGDSALYLCASSVDRGYSEAFFGQGTRLTVV.

The table lists this clonotype with a few counts. V and J are TRBV29-1 and TRBJ2-1; TRBD2 agrees at 8 bases. J lost 0 bases, V lost 7 bases, and 5 bases had no gene match. Germline values: CDR1 SQVTM, CDR2 ANQGSEA. The length of the CDR3 is 14 residues. In DNA, the CDR3 is TGCAGCGCCCGGGGGGGGTACTCCTACAATGAGCAGTTCTTC. This translates into CSARGGYSYNEQFF.

This clonotype has a handful of counts. V usage is TRBV9 and J usage is TRBJ2-3; 7 bases are shared with TRBD1. Trimming took 3 bases from V and 0 from J; bases not matched to a gene: 4. Germline loops: CDR1 SGDLS, CDR2 YYNGEE. This CDR3 contains 15 residues. This CDR3 reads CASSAEGASTDTQYF. The CDR3 nucleotides read TGTGCCAGCAGCGCCGAGGGGGCTAGCACAGATACGCAGTATTTT.

This clonotype was seen repeatedly, ten times or more. The rearrangement joins TRBV27 to TRBJ2-1; 7 nucleotides align to TRBD1. V gave up 5 bases and J gave up 4 bases; unmatched junction bases: 5. Germline V CDR1 and CDR2: MNHEY, SMNVEV (reference sequence). There are 14 residues in the CDR3. The CDR3 is CASSPSGGYNEQFF. CDR3 DNA sequence: TGTGCCAGCAGTCCCTCAGGGGGTTACAATGAGCAGTTCTTC.

This chain connects TRBV27 to TRBJ2-1; 10 bases agree with TRBD2. The CDR3 extends over 20 amino acids. From germline, CDR1 is MNHEY and CDR2 SMNVEV (reference sequence). V lost 2 bases, J lost 5 bases, and 18 bases stayed unmatched. CDR3 protein: CASSLRALVWGLAGDNEQFF. The CDR3 DNA reads TGTGCCAGCAGTTTAAGAGCGTTAGTGTGGGGTCTAGCGGGGGACAATGAGCAGTTCTTC.